A selection of T cell receptor beta chains follows, all from one sample in a study of regulatory T cells in long-lasting Graves disease. Each CDR3 protein gets one entry after TCRdb re-called the multiplex PCR reads with MiXCR. The repertoire holds 400,000 to 500,000 distinct CDR3 sequences, around 15% seen once, with about 10% in the top ten. These sequences were also reported in another study, on T cells in Graves' hyperthyroidism and ophthalmopathy.

The sequenced sample was peripheral blood mononuclear cells (PBMCs), obtained at new diagnosis, from a patient treated with antithyroid drugs. All receptors derive from a woman in her 30s with Graves disease. Each CDR3 is given with its conserved first and last residue. D genes are given only for firm matches. Size is omitted from some rows. Given values are once, few, many or a class for expanded clones.

j_call | v_call | clone_size | d_call | cdr3_nt | cdr3_aa
TRBJ1-6 | TRBV27 | few | TRBD1 | TGTGCCAGCAGCCAACCGTCGACAGGGCCTCGGTTTTTGGCCCTCCACTTT | CASSQPSTGPRFLALHF
TRBJ2-3 | TRBV7-8 | - | - | TGTGCCAGCAATCGAGGAATCACAGATACGCAGTATTTT | CASNRGITDTQYF
TRBJ2-3 | TRBV5-1 | many | TRBD1 | TGTGCCAGCAGTTTCGGGACAGGCACAGATACGCAGTATTTT | CASSFGTGTDTQYF
TRBJ2-4 | TRBV28 | many | - | TGTGCCAGCAGCCCTTTGGGCGGAAAAAACATTCAGTACTTC | CASSPLGGKNIQYF
TRBJ2-1 | TRBV28 | - | - | TGTGCCAGCAGTTTATGGGCCGCATCAGGGGTGGCAGGAGGGGATGAGCAGTTCTTC | CASSLWAASGVAGGDEQFF
TRBJ2-1 | TRBV29-1 | many | - | TGCAGCGTTGAAATGGTTGGTGAGCAGTTCTTC | CSVEMVGEQFF
TRBJ1-1 | TRBV28 | many | TRBD1 | TGTGCCAGCAGACCCTCTTGGGGGACAGGGAACACTGAAGCTTTCTTT | CASRPSWGTGNTEAFF
TRBJ2-7 | TRBV29-1 | few | - | TGCAGCGTTGAGGAGAGGGCCTACGAGCAGTACTTC | CSVEERAYEQYF
TRBJ2-5 | TRBV7-2 | - | - | TGTGCCAGCAGCTTCACTGCCGGGATATCAGGAGAGACCCAGTACTTC | CASSFTAGISGETQYF
TRBJ2-4 | TRBV9 | - | - | TGTGCCAGCAGCCTTACAAGCGACCTAGCCAAAAACATTCAGTACTTC | CASSLTSDLAKNIQYF
TRBJ2-7 | TRBV5-1 | many | - | TGCGCCAGCAGCTTGATAGTCAACACCTACGAGCAGTACTTC | CASSLIVNTYEQYF
TRBJ2-7 | TRBV28 | many | TRBD1 | TGTGCCAGCAGGACAGGGGGCAGTCTGAACCTCTACGAGCAGTACTTC | CASRTGGSLNLYEQYF
TRBJ2-2 | TRBV4-1 | - | - | TGCGCCAGCAGCCGACGTGGGGGGCCACGAGGCACCGGGGAGCTGTTTTTT | CASSRRGGPRGTGELFF
TRBJ2-7 | TRBV3-1 | many | TRBD2 | TGTGCCAGCAGCCGGACTAGGGCCCTCTACGAGCAGTACTTC | CASSRTRALYEQYF
TRBJ1-1 | TRBV11-1 | - | TRBD1 | TGTGCCAGCAGCTTAGGGGACAGGCCTGCTTTCTTT | CASSLGDRPAFF
TRBJ1-2 | TRBV28 | many | - | TGTGCCAGCAGTGGGGGGTTCTATGGCTACACCTTC | CASSGGFYGYTF
TRBJ2-1 | TRBV12-3/TRBV12-4 | - | - | TGTGCCAGCAGGAACACTATTCGCGATGAGCAGTTCTTC | CASRNTIRDEQFF
TRBJ2-1 | TRBV4-1 | few | TRBD2 | TGCGCCAGCACTTATGGTTCCGGGACTAGCCCCTACAATGAGCAGTTCTTC | CASTYGSGTSPYNEQFF
TRBJ2-7 | TRBV29-1 | few | - | TGCAGCGTTAGGGTGGGGGGGGGCCACGAGCAGTACTTC | CSVRVGGGHEQYF
TRBJ2-7 | TRBV7-2 | many | - | TGTGCCAGCAGTATAACCGGCACTGACTCCTACGAGCAGTACTTC | CASSITGTDSYEQYF
TRBJ2-5 | TRBV29-1 | few | - | TGCAGCGTCGCTTCTAACAACCAAGAGACCCAGTACTTC | CSVASNNQETQYF
TRBJ1-1 | TRBV7-8 | - | - | TGTGCCAGCAGCTTAATCACGTATAATGAAGCTCTCTTT | CASSLITYNEALF
TRBJ1-3 | TRBV2 | many | - | TGTGCCAGCAGTGAAGCGTCGGTCCGCTCTGGAAACACCATATATTTT | CASSEASVRSGNTIYF
TRBJ2-2 | TRBV27 | few | TRBD2 | TGTGCCAGCAGTCGAGCTAGCGGGCTAAGAGGGGAGCTGTTTTTT | CASSRASGLRGELFF
TRBJ2-7 | TRBV28 | few | - | TGTGCCAGCAGTTTAGCGACAGAGGACTACGAGCAGTACTTC | CASSLATEDYEQYF
TRBJ2-3 | TRBV6-2/TRBV6-3 | - | - | TGTGCCAGCGCCTGGGACCGAAAGTCCCCAGATACGCAGTATTTT | CASAWDRKSPDTQYF
TRBJ1-3 | TRBV30 | - | - | TGTGCCTGGAGTCCCCTGGGAGCTTCTGGAAACACCATATATTTT | CAWSPLGASGNTIYF
TRBJ2-2 | TRBV6-1 | few | - | - | CASSVERLRAGELFF
TRBJ2-7 | TRBV5-5 | few | TRBD1 | TGTGCCAGCAGCTTGGTCCCTCGGGCAGGGGGCATGTACGAGCAGTACTTC | CASSLVPRAGGMYEQYF
TRBJ2-5 | TRBV6-2/TRBV6-3 | many | TRBD1 | TGTGCCAGCAGGCAAGGACAGGGATACGGGACCCAGTACTTC | CASRQGQGYGTQYF
TRBJ2-1 | TRBV30 | many | TRBD2 | TGTGCCTGGAGTACCCCCATCGCGGGAGGGAATGAGCAGTTCTTC | CAWSTPIAGGNEQFF
TRBJ2-1 | TRBV13 | many | - | TGTGCCAGCAGCCCCCAGGGGAAAGCCGCCTACAATGAGCAGTTCTTC | CASSPQGKAAYNEQFF
TRBJ2-7 | TRBV5-1 | many | TRBD2 | TGCGCCAGCAGCTTGTACCTAGCGGGAACAAACTACGAGCAGTACTTC | CASSLYLAGTNYEQYF
TRBJ2-5 | TRBV30 | few | TRBD2 | TGTGCCTGGAGCGCCCTCCTAGCGGGAGGTGAGACCCAGTACTTC | CAWSALLAGGETQYF
TRBJ1-2 | TRBV12-3/TRBV12-4 | many | TRBD1 | TGTGCCAGCAGCCCCGGACAGGGTCGAGCCTACACCTTC | CASSPGQGRAYTF
TRBJ2-3 | TRBV7-2 | many | - | TGTGCCAGCAGTCAACCGGCAGGGGTGTTCACAGATACGCAGTATTTT | CASSQPAGVFTDTQYF
TRBJ2-3 | TRBV11-2 | many | - | TGTGCCAGCAGCGCCACAGGGAATACGCAGTATTTT | CASSATGNTQYF
TRBJ2-2 | TRBV20-1 | - | TRBD2 | TGCAGTGCTAGAGCTAGCGGGGACACCGGGGAGCTGTTTTTT | CSARASGDTGELFF
TRBJ1-3 | TRBV19 | - | - | TGTGCCAGTAGTAGGAACCGGGCAGCTACTGGAAACACCATATATTTT | CASSRNRAATGNTIYF
TRBJ1-5 | TRBV6-5 | few | - | TGTGCCAGCAGTTACGCCCTAGCAGGGATCAATCAGCCCCAGCATTTT | CASSYALAGINQPQHF
TRBJ2-3 | TRBV20-1 | - | TRBD2 | TGCAGTGAACTAGCGGGAGCAGATACGCAGTATTTT | CSELAGADTQYF
TRBJ2-1 | TRBV9 | - | TRBD2 | TGTGCCAGCAGCCCGGGACTAGGAGGGGGATACAATGAGCAGTTCTTC | CASSPGLGGGYNEQFF
TRBJ2-6 | TRBV6-1 | few | - | TGTGCCAGCAGTGCAGCGGGCACTGGGGCCAACGTCCTGACTTTC | CASSAAGTGANVLTF
TRBJ2-6 | TRBV28 | - | TRBD1 | TGTGCCAGCCGAAACATGACAGGGACTGGGGCCAACGTCCTGACTTTC | CASRNMTGTGANVLTF
TRBJ2-1 | TRBV19 | few | TRBD2 | TGTGCCAGTAGTATAAATCCGGGAGGGCCTTGGGAGCAGTTCTTC | CASSINPGGPWEQFF